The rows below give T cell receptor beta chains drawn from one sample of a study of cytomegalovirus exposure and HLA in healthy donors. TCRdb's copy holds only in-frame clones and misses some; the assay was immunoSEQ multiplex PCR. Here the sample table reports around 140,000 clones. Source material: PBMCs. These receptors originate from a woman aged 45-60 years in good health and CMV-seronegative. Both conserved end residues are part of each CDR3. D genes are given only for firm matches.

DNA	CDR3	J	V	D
TGTGCCTGGAGACCTCCGGCCGGCCGCGGCACTGAAGCTTTCTTT	CAWRPPAGRGTEAFF	TRBJ1-1	TRBV30	-
TGTGCCAGCAGCGCCCAAGGAGGGACAGTACCTTACGAGCAGTACTTC	CASSAQGGTVPYEQYF	TRBJ2-7	TRBV7-8	-
TGTGCCAGTTCTAGCGGGGGGGCTGGAGAGACCCAGTACTTC	CASSSGGAGETQYF	TRBJ2-5	TRBV6-1	TRBD2
TGTGCCAGCAGCCATAGCGGCTCGAGGGAAGAGACCCAGTACTTC	CASSHSGSREETQYF	TRBJ2-5	TRBV7-9	-
TGTGCCAGCAGCGATGGGGGCGGGAGGGCCGGGAATGAGCAGTTCTTC	CASSDGGGRAGNEQFF	TRBJ2-1	TRBV9	TRBD2
TGTGCCAGCAGCTCCCTAAAGGGACTAGCGGGAGACGAGCAGTACTTC	CASSSLKGLAGDEQYF	TRBJ2-7	TRBV11-2	TRBD2
TGTGCCAGCAGCCCAGGGTCGGGACAGACGACAGTAGAGACCCAGTACTTC	CASSPGSGQTTVETQYF	TRBJ2-5	TRBV13	TRBD1
TGTGCCAGCAGTTTTATCAGGGTGTTAGGTTACGAGCAGTACTTC	CASSFIRVLGYEQYF	TRBJ2-7	TRBV28	-
TGCGCCAGCAGCTTGGAAGGGGGTGGTGACTATGGCTACACCTTC	CASSLEGGGDYGYTF	TRBJ1-2	TRBV5-1	-
TGTGCCAGCAGTAACCGGGACAGGGGTGGCGAGCAGTACTTC	CASSNRDRGGEQYF	TRBJ2-7	TRBV6-1	TRBD1
TGTGCCAGCAGTTTAGCCCGGGGGACGTTAATAACGCAGTATTTT	CASSLARGTLITQYF	TRBJ2-3	TRBV2	-
TGTGCCAGCAGCAAGCGGGTGAGCTCCTACAATGAGCAGTTCTTC	CASSKRVSSYNEQFF	TRBJ2-1	TRBV11-3	-
TGTGCCAGCAGCTCCGAACAGGGGAAAGCTTTCTTT	CASSSEQGKAFF	TRBJ1-1	TRBV7-8	TRBD1
TGTGCCAGCAGCCGACAACAGGGTACCCACGAGCAGTACTTC	CASSRQQGTHEQYF	TRBJ2-7	TRBV7-2	-
TGTGCCAGCAGCCCACGGGAGCGGGAGGGCGGGAATACGCAGTATTTT	CASSPREREGGNTQYF	TRBJ2-3	TRBV6-7	TRBD2
TGTGCCAGCAGCGGGAGACCCCCGAGCTCCTACGAGCAGTACTTC	CASSGRPPSSYEQYF	TRBJ2-7	TRBV7-9	-
TGTGCCAGCAGCCTCGACAGCTACTACGAGCAGTACTTC	CASSLDSYYEQYF	TRBJ2-7	TRBV6-6	-
TGTGCCAGCAGTCCTAGCGAGAGCTCCTACAATGAGCAGTTCTTC	CASSPSESSYNEQFF	TRBJ2-1	TRBV9	-
TGTGCCAGCAGTGTGGACAGGGATCAGCCCCAGCATTTT	CASSVDRDQPQHF	TRBJ1-5	TRBV6-4	TRBD1
TGCGCCAGCAGCGCCGGACTAGCGGGAGTCCCGGATACGCAGTATTTT	CASSAGLAGVPDTQYF	TRBJ2-3	TRBV5-1	TRBD2
TGCGCCAGCAGCTTGTTTTTTGGGACAGGGACGAACAATGAGCAGTTCTTC	CASSLFFGTGTNNEQFF	TRBJ2-1	TRBV5-1	TRBD1
TGCGCCAGCAGCTTGGACCAGGGGTCTAGTTCACCCCTCCACTTT	CASSLDQGSSSPLHF	TRBJ1-6	TRBV5-1	-
TGTGCCAGCAGCTTGGTCGGGGGGGGTCTCCCCGGGCAGTTCTTC	CASSLVGGGLPGQFF	TRBJ2-1	TRBV5-4	TRBD2
TGTGCCTGGCAGAACCCACAGATAGCCAAAAACATTCAGTACTTC	CAWQNPQIAKNIQYF	TRBJ2-4	TRBV30	-
TGCGCCAGCAGCCAAGATTGGGGGGGGGACTCGAGCAGGTCCTACGAGCAGTACTTC	CASSQDWGGDSSRSYEQYF	TRBJ2-7	TRBV4-1	TRBD2
TGTGCCAGCAGGAGGACTAGCGGGTACTACGAGCAGTACTTC	CASRRTSGYYEQYF	TRBJ2-7	TRBV27	TRBD2
TGTGCCAGTAGTCCCCCCCCGTACAATGAGCAGTTCTTC	CASSPPPYNEQFF	TRBJ2-1	TRBV19	-
TGTGCCAGCAGCCGACTTTTAGGGGGCTTGGGAACCGAGCAGTACTTC	CASSRLLGGLGTEQYF	TRBJ2-7	TRBV27	TRBD1
TGTGCCAGCAGTTATCTTGCAGGGAACAGGTACGAGCAGTACTTC	CASSYLAGNRYEQYF	TRBJ2-7	TRBV27	-
TGTGCCAGCAGTGAACAGGCCAGCTCCTACGAGCAGTACTTC	CASSEQASSYEQYF	TRBJ2-7	TRBV6-1	-
TGTGCCAGCAGCCGTACAGTAGGGAGCTCCTACGAGCAGTACTTC	CASSRTVGSSYEQYF	TRBJ2-7	TRBV28	-
TGCAGTGCTAGAGGGAGGACTGAAGCTTTCTTT	CSARGRTEAFF	TRBJ1-1	TRBV20-1	-
TGTGCCAGCAGCTTGAACACGAACACTGAAGCTTTCTTT	CASSLNTNTEAFF	TRBJ1-1	TRBV7-9	-
TGTGCCATCGCTCCTCAGGGCGGTACTGAAGCTTTCTTT	CAIAPQGGTEAFF	TRBJ1-1	TRBV10-3	-
TGTGCCAGTAGTATGGTACAGGGAGATAGGCCCCAGCATTTT	CASSMVQGDRPQHF	TRBJ1-5	TRBV19	-
TGTGCCAGCAGTTTAATCGGGGACTATAACACCGGGGAGCTGTTTTTT	CASSLIGDYNTGELFF	TRBJ2-2	TRBV28	TRBD2
TGTGCCAGTAGTATGAGGCAGGGGTCCGAGCAGTACTTC	CASSMRQGSEQYF	TRBJ2-7	TRBV19	-
TGTGCCAGCAGTTCCTGGACAGGAAACATTCAGTACTTC	CASSSWTGNIQYF	TRBJ2-4	TRBV28	TRBD1
TGCGCCAGCAGCCCGTCGAACACCGGGGAGCTGTTTTTT	CASSPSNTGELFF	TRBJ2-2	TRBV4-1	-
TGCGCCAGCAGCTTGGCCGCGGCTAGCGGGAGGTCTGAGCAGTTCTTC	CASSLAAASGRSEQFF	TRBJ2-1	TRBV5-1	TRBD2
TGTGCCAGCAGCGGAAACAGGACGTACAATGAGCAGTTCTTC	CASSGNRTYNEQFF	TRBJ2-1	TRBV9	-
TGTGCCAGCACCGGGACTAGCGGGATTGGGGAGCTGTTTTTT	CASTGTSGIGELFF	TRBJ2-2	TRBV9	TRBD2
TGTGCCAACTCTAGGACAGACCAGAACACTGAAGCTTTCTTT	CANSRTDQNTEAFF	TRBJ1-1	TRBV2	-
TGCAGTGCTGTCGGACAGGCCGAGCAGTACTTC	CSAVGQAEQYF	TRBJ2-7	TRBV20-1	TRBD1
TGTGCCAGCAGCGCCGGACTGGGGTCGGCCGGGGAGCTGTTTTTT	CASSAGLGSAGELFF	TRBJ2-2	TRBV7-8	-
TGTGCCAGCAGTCTTACCCGGGGGTACGAGCAGTACTTC	CASSLTRGYEQYF	TRBJ2-7	TRBV6-5	-
TGTGCCACCAGCAGAGGCGGGACAGGGGAAGAGACCCAGTACTTC	CATSRGGTGEETQYF	TRBJ2-5	TRBV15	TRBD1
TGTGCCAGTAGTACCCAGGGTGTTGGAAACACCATATATTTT	CASSTQGVGNTIYF	TRBJ1-3	TRBV19	-
TGTGCCAGTAGCGTACAGGTGAACACTGAAGCTTTCTTT	CASSVQVNTEAFF	TRBJ1-1	TRBV19	-
TGTGCCAGCGAAACGGGACATCAAGCTTTCTTT	CASETGHQAFF	TRBJ1-1	TRBV6-1	-
TGTGCCAGCCACAGGGGCGATGAGAATCAGCCCCAGCATTTT	CASHRGDENQPQHF	TRBJ1-5	TRBV28	TRBD1
TGTGCCAGCAGCGCGACCGGGACTAGCGGATACAATGAGCAGTTCTTC	CASSATGTSGYNEQFF	TRBJ2-1	TRBV9	TRBD2
TGTGCCACCAGCAGAGACCGGTTCCTCTCCTACAATGAGCAGTTCTTC	CATSRDRFLSYNEQFF	TRBJ2-1	TRBV15	-
TGTGCCAGCAGTGATGTTTTCGGTTCACCCCTCCACTTT	CASSDVFGSPLHF	TRBJ1-6	TRBV6-1	-
TGCGCCAGCAGCCTGAACGAGGGTCGTGAAGCTTTCTTT	CASSLNEGREAFF	TRBJ1-1	TRBV4-3	-
TGCGCCAGCAGCCAAGACCCTCGAGGCCTAGCGAGGGAGCAGTACTTC	CASSQDPRGLAREQYF	TRBJ2-7	TRBV4-1	-
TGTGCCAGTAGTATCTCAGCGAGGACAGGGGGCGAGCAGTACTTC	CASSISARTGGEQYF	TRBJ2-7	TRBV19	TRBD1